One sample yielded the 29 T cell receptor beta chains listed below, sequenced in a study of T cell responses to AZD1222 COVID-19 vaccine. Clones were read by immunoSEQ multiplex PCR, and TCRdb kept only the in-frame ones, dropping some. The table has approximately 180,000 clones, just over 90% seen once. Here the sequenced sample was peripheral blood, taken on day 0 of AZD1222 vaccination. The source of these receptors is an adult in good health.

There are a few counts of this clone. The rearrangement links TRBV5-1 to TRBJ2-7; no clear D gene. Between the trimmed V and J ends, which lost 2 bases and 1 base, there was a span of 4 bases. The germline gives CDR1 SGHRS, CDR2 YFSETQ. The CDR3 length is 12 residues. The CDR3 region has the DNA TGCGCCAGCAGCTTTGGTTCCTACGAGCAGTACTTC. As protein: CASSFGSYEQYF.

The chain couples TRBV6-1 to TRBJ2-1; 11 bases line up with TRBD2. The CDR3 spans 16 residues. Per the germline V gene, CDR1 is MNHNS and CDR2 is SASEGT. Trimming cost V 2 bases and J 3 bases; bases outside gene matches: 3. This CDR3 is CASSELLAGVYNEQFF. As DNA, the CDR3 is TGTGCCAGCAGTGAATTACTAGCGGGAGTCTACAATGAGCAGTTCTTC.

This sequence joins TRBV11-2 and TRBJ2-3, with D perhaps given as TRBD1 or TRBD2 (5 bases each). V lost 5 bases and J lost 0, with 15 bases in between. The CDR3 totals 16 residues. Looked up from germline, CDR1 is SGHAT and CDR2 is FQNNGV. As DNA, the CDR3 is TGTGCCAGCAGCCAACTCGAGGGGTCTAGCACAGATACGCAGTATTTT. This codes for CASSQLEGSSTDTQYF.

V is TRBV5-1 and J is TRBJ2-2, with 9 bases that match TRBD2. The CDR3 has 18 residues. CDR1 and CDR2 from the germline V gene are SGHRS and YFSETQ. J was trimmed by 4 bases and V by 5 bases; bases with no gene match: 15. CDR3 protein: CASSFKPISGSGTGELFF. CDR3 in DNA: TGCGCCAGCAGTTTCAAGCCGATTAGCGGGAGCGGCACCGGGGAGCTGTTTTTT.

The chain carries TRBV9 and TRBJ1-5, with 8 bases lining up with TRBD1. With 7 bases clipped from V and 4 bases from J, the junction kept 4 bases outside the gene matches. This CDR3 is 13 amino acids long. The germline V gene encodes CDR1 SGDLS and CDR2 YYNGEE. Here the CDR3 reads CASGGTGNQPQHF. The CDR3 DNA reads as TGTGCCAGCGGCGGGACAGGAAATCAGCCCCAGCATTTT.

This chain uses TRBV19 with TRBJ1-1; no definite D call. CDR1 and CDR2 from the germline V gene are LNHDA and SQIVND (reference sequence). The V and J ends lost 4 bases and 5 bases respectively, with 14 bases between them. This CDR3 region has 14 residues. The CDR3 DNA follows: TGTGCCAGTAGTACACAATTCCAAGGAACTGAAGCTTTCTTT. Residues: CASSTQFQGTEAFF.

The chain recombines TRBV4-2 with TRBJ1-3, with TRBD1 matching 8 bases. Germline CDR1 and CDR2: LGHNA and YNFKEQ. CDR3 length: 16 amino acids. J lost 0 bases, V lost 4 bases, and 5 bases had no gene match. The CDR3 region is CASSLGQASSGNTIYF. The CDR3 nucleotides are TGTGCCAGCAGCCTGGGACAGGCAAGCTCTGGAAACACCATATATTTT.

The chain recombines TRBV7-8 with TRBJ1-2; D gene unclear. Germline CDR1 reads SGHVS; CDR2 reads FQNEAQ. Trimming removed 5 bases from V and 2 bases from J, with 9 bases in between. This CDR3 has 13 amino acids. This chain's CDR3 is CASSVTENYGYTF. Here the CDR3 DNA reads TGTGCCAGCAGCGTCACAGAGAACTATGGCTACACCTTC.

This chain connects TRBV7-9 to TRBJ2-7; 9 bases align to TRBD1. CDR3 length: 15 amino acids. V dropped 5 bases and J dropped 3; count of bases not matched to a gene: 8. CDR1 and CDR2 from the germline V gene are SEHNR and FQNEAQ (reference sequence). The CDR3, as DNA: TGTGCCAGCAGCCCCGACAGGGGGAAAATCTACGAGCAGTACTTC. Amino acids: CASSPDRGKIYEQYF.

The chain has TRBV19 and TRBJ2-3; 14 bases fit TRBD2. Germline V gene sequence: CDR1 LNHDA, CDR2 SQIVND (reference sequence). The CDR3 sequence is 17 residues long. The junction had 5 bases not matched to a gene; V was cut back by 0 bases and J by 6 bases. CDR3 in DNA: TGTGCCAGTAGTATAGATTTTAGACTAGCGGGAGGGGATACGCAGTATTTT. Its protein is CASSIDFRLAGGDTQYF.

This clone has a single count. The rearrangement uses TRBV10-2 and TRBJ2-2; 15 bases agree with TRBD2. The CDR3 totals 21 residues. Germline trimming cut 8 bases from V and 4 bases from J; bases unmatched to any gene: 20. The germline CDR1 and CDR2 sequences are WSHSY and SAAADI. The CDR3 sequence: CASRPPVSGTSGRRGTGELFF. CDR3 bases: TGCGCCAGCCGGCCCCCCGTCTCCGGGACTAGCGGGAGGAGGGGCACCGGGGAGCTGTTTTTT.

This clone was observed a single time. This chain links TRBV29-1 with TRBJ2-5; TRBD2 agrees at 7 bases. V shed 7 bases and J 5 bases; nucleotides not matched to a gene: 7. The germline V gene encodes CDR1 SQVTM and CDR2 ANQGSEA. The CDR3 has 12 amino acids. The CDR3 coding sequence is TGCAGCGGAGAGACTAGCCGTGAGACCCAGTACTTC. This translates into CSGETSRETQYF.

The chain links TRBV5-4 to TRBJ2-1; a weak D match, TRBD2 (6 bases). Germline assignment: CDR1 SGHNT and CDR2 YYREEE (reference sequence). The V end was cut by 4 bases, the J end by 6 bases, with 20 bases between. This CDR3 region has 16 residues. The DNA of the CDR3 is TGTGCCAGCAGCGGATGGGACTCGCTCATTCCCAATGAGCAGTTCTTC. It encodes CASSGWDSLIPNEQFF.

This chain connects TRBV3-1 (or the pseudogene TRBV3-2) to TRBJ2-7; D may be TRBD1 (5 bases). V shed 4 bases and J shed 6 bases, with 22 bases lying between them. The CDR3 has 16 amino acids. CDR1 is LGHDT, CDR2 YNNKEL, per germline (reference sequence). The CDR3 here is CASSLYGAAAPLEQYF. As DNA, the CDR3 is TGTGCCAGCAGCCTCTATGGGGCCGCGGCGCCTCTCGAGCAGTACTTC.

This chain uses TRBV5-1 with TRBJ1-3, with 7 bases lining up with TRBD1. The germline gives CDR1 SGHRS, CDR2 YFSETQ. The V segment lost 4 bases and the J segment 8 bases; nucleotides outside the gene matches: 12. The CDR3 totals 15 residues. The CDR3 spells CASSPRDRTRDTIYF. Written as DNA, the CDR3 is TGCGCCAGCAGCCCCCGGGACAGAACGAGGGACACCATATATTTT.

This clone was seen more than once but under ten times. The chain couples TRBV30 to TRBJ2-7; 10 nucleotides match TRBD1. Losses at the gene ends were 3 bases for V and 6 bases for J; bases not matched to a gene: 5. Per the germline V gene, CDR1 is GTSNPN and CDR2 is SVGIG (reference sequence). The CDR3 contains 13 residues. The CDR3 protein is CAWRATGGGEQYF. In DNA, the CDR3 is TGTGCCTGGAGGGCGACAGGGGGCGGCGAGCAGTACTTC.

This chain connects TRBV18 to TRBJ2-5; D ambiguous. V lost 0 bases and J 1 base, leaving 15 bases between the germline ends. CDR3 size: 17 residues. Per germline, CDR1 KGHSH and CDR2 LQKENI. The CDR3 sequence: CASSPPRHPPAQETQYF. The CDR3 bases are TGTGCCAGCTCACCACCGCGGCACCCACCAGCCCAAGAGACCCAGTACTTC.

The chain carries TRBV30 and TRBJ1-3, with D uncertain. The V end lost 0 bases, the J end lost 4 bases, and 10 bases lay between the germline ends. CDR1 and CDR2 from the germline V gene are GTSNPN and SVGIG (reference sequence). CDR3 size: 14 residues. This CDR3 reads CAWSVKGAGNTIYF. For the CDR3, the DNA is TGTGCCTGGAGTGTTAAGGGAGCGGGAAACACCATATATTTT.

This chain uses TRBV5-1 with TRBJ2-2; D remains ambiguous. The germline V and J ends were trimmed by 6 bases and 2 bases, with 8 bases remaining between them. CDR1 and CDR2 from the germline V gene are SGHRS and YFSETQ. The CDR3 length is 13 residues. CDR3: CASTLDNTGELFF. For the CDR3, the DNA is TGCGCCAGCACCCTCGATAACACCGGGGAGCTGTTTTTT.

The chain couples TRBV5-6 to TRBJ1-3, with TRBD1 as a possible D gene (6 bases). V was shortened by 4 bases and J by 0 bases, with 8 bases between the two germline ends. CDR3 length: 14 amino acids. Germline V CDR1 and CDR2: SGHDT, YYEEEE. The CDR3 is CASSADSSGNTIYF. For the CDR3, the DNA is TGTGCCAGCAGCGCGGACAGCTCTGGAAACACCATATATTTT.

This chain joins TRBV7-6 and TRBJ1-1; the D gene is possibly TRBD1 (5 bases). The CDR3 consists of 14 residues. V gave up 4 bases and J gave up 1 base, with 10 bases separating them. CDR1 and CDR2 from the germline V gene are SGHVS and FNYEAQ. CDR3 loop: CASSSITGNTEAFF. CDR3 DNA sequence: TGTGCCAGCAGCTCCATTACAGGGAACACTGAAGCTTTCTTT.

This chain uses TRBV2 with TRBJ2-7; the match to TRBD2 covers 7 bases. Per germline, CDR1 SNHLY and CDR2 FYNNEI. V was clipped by 5 bases and J by 3 bases; unmatched bases: 10. CDR3 size: 15 residues. The CDR3 bases are TGTGCCAGCAGTATCCGAGGGACTAATTACTACGAGCAGTACTTC. Translated: CASSIRGTNYYEQYF.

Here the CDR3 DNA reads TGTGCCTGGAGTCAGGACCACTCTGGGGCCAACGTCCTGACTTTC. Its protein is CAWSQDHSGANVLTF. The rearrangement joins TRBV30 to TRBJ2-6; D call uncertain. V was clipped by 2 bases and J by 0 bases, with 8 bases between them. The germline gives CDR1 GTSNPN, CDR2 SVGIG (reference sequence). The CDR3 has 15 amino acids.

The rearrangement links TRBV11-2 to TRBJ2-5; D call uncertain. The CDR3 length is 14 residues. Trimming removed 5 bases at V and 2 bases at J, with 12 bases between. Germline loops: CDR1 SGHAT, CDR2 FQNNGV. The DNA for the CDR3 is TGTGCCAGCAGCCGCCTACGAGAACAAGAGACCCAGTACTTC. Amino acids: CASSRLREQETQYF.

The table lists this clone with a count of one. CDR3 coding DNA: TGTGCCAGCAGTCCCCGGACTAGTCCCACGAGGTACAATGAGCAGTTCTTC. Protein product: CASSPRTSPTRYNEQFF. The chain carries TRBV6-6 and TRBJ2-1; 7 nucleotides line up with TRBD2. This CDR3 is built from 17 residues. V lost 5 bases, J lost 4 bases, and 14 bases stayed unmatched. Germline assignment: CDR1 MNHNY and CDR2 SVGAGI (reference sequence).

The chain joins TRBV6-6 to TRBJ2-1; the match to TRBD2 covers 13 bases. This CDR3 has 15 residues. CDR1 is MNHNY and CDR2 is SVGAGI in the germline V gene (reference sequence). The V gene end was trimmed by 5 bases and the J gene end by 8 bases; junction bases not matched to a gene: 6. CDR3 nucleotide sequence: TGTGCCAGCAGTAAACGACTAGCGGGAGGAGATGAGCAGTTCTTC. This codes for CASSKRLAGGDEQFF.

The rearrangement links TRBV4-2 to TRBJ1-4; TRBD1 matches at 8 bases. Germline lookup yields CDR1 LGHNA and CDR2 YNFKEQ. There are 16 residues in the CDR3. The V segment lost 1 base and the J segment 8 bases; nucleotides outside the gene matches: 9. The CDR3 bases are TGTGCCAGCAGCCAAGCGGCCGGACAGGGATCCGAAAAACTGTTTTTT. Encoded protein: CASSQAAGQGSEKLFF.

CDR3 DNA: TGTGCCAGCAGTGAAGGGACAGGGCCCTACGAGCAGTACTTC. This codes for CASSEGTGPYEQYF. The chain carries TRBV6-1 and TRBJ2-7, with TRBD1 matching over 8 bases. Germline V gives CDR1 MNHNS, CDR2 SASEGT. This CDR3 spans 14 amino acids. V was clipped by 1 base and J by 2 bases; unmatched bases: 1.

The chain recombines TRBV6-5 with TRBJ1-5, with a possible D match to TRBD1 (6 bases). Germline V gives CDR1 MNHEY, CDR2 SVGAGI. The CDR3 spans 15 residues. V was cut by 0 bases and J by 5 bases, with 11 bases left in between. Here the CDR3 DNA reads TGTGCCAGCAGTTACTCTCCCAGGGGCGATCAGCCCCAGCATTTT. Translated: CASSYSPRGDQPQHF.